The T cell receptor beta chain under discussion was sequenced for a study of Ad26.COV2.S vaccination and SARS-CoV-2 variants. Note on this clone: Its target is not known.

Per the germline V gene, CDR1 is MGHDK and CDR2 is SYGVNS. V lost 1 base to trimming and J lost 0 bases, with 13 bases between them. The CDR3 length is 17 residues. Study-wide results and limits: Analytic work on TCR breadth and depth might have understated the full extent of total T cell responses. Vaccine recipients had higher spike-specific TCR breadth than placebo recipients.

The data were produced by immunoSEQ multiplex PCR, yet TCRdb's version contains in-frame clones alone and is incomplete. This sample has about 350,000 clones, with about 90% found just once. This clonotype was obtained from a human donor who had recovered from COVID-19. V and J are TRBV25-1 and TRBJ2-4, with D uncertain. Sequencing used peripheral blood, obtained after recovery from COVID-19. Written as DNA, the CDR3 is TGTGCCAGCAGTGAATGGCATGGACCAAGAGCCAAAAACATTCAGTACTTC. Translation: CASSEWHGPRAKNIQYF.